This T cell receptor (beta chain) was found in a study of blood T cell repertoires in COVID-19. TCRdb's copy holds only in-frame clones and misses some; the assay was immunoSEQ multiplex PCR. The table includes tens of thousands of clones, over 70% detected once. The ends lost 0 bases at V and 5 bases at J; junction bases unmatched: 5. Germline lookup yields CDR1 LGHNA and CDR2 YNFKEQ. This CDR3 has 16 residues. The origin of this receptor is a human donor in a cohort sampled during active COVID-19. The genes are TRBV4-2 and TRBJ2-5, with TRBD2 matching 11 bases. The source material was peripheral blood. This chain's CDR3 is CASSQDVAGGWETQYF. The CDR3 DNA follows: TGTGCCAGCAGCCAAGATGTAGCGGGGGGGTGGGAGACCCAGTACTTC.